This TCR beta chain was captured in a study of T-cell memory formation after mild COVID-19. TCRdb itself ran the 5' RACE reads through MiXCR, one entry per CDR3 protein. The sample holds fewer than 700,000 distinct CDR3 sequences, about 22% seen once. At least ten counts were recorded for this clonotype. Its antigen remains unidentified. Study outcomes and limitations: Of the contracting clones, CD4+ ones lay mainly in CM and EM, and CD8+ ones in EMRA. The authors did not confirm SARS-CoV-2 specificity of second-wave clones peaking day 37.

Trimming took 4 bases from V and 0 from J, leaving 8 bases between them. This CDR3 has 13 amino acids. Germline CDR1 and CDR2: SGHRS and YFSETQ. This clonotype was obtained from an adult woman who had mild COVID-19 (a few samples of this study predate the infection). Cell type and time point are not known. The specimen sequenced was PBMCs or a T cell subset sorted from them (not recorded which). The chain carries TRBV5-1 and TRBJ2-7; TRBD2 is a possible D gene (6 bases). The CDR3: CASSVSGSYEQYF. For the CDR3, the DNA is TGCGCCAGCAGCGTTAGCGGCTCCTACGAGCAGTACTTC.